This is a list of T cell receptor beta chains from one sample in a study of identical twins. MiXCR, run by TCRdb on the 5' RACE reads, gives a single entry per CDR3 protein. In the table there are some 96,000 distinct CDR3 sequences, 5.9% of which are singletons. The specimen sequenced was memory T cells sorted from blood. These receptors all stem from a woman aged 45-60 years in good health. Both conserved end residues are part of each CDR3. The D gene is left open where the match is weak. Clone size, where shown, is once, few, many, or a class for clones that have expanded.

. | TRBJ1-1 | TRBV20-1 | TRBD1 | TGCAGTGCTCACAACGCCGGGACAGAGCTGAACACTGAAGCTTTCTTT | CSAHNAGTELNTEAFF
many | TRBJ2-7 | TRBV5-6 | . | TGTGCCAGCAGCTTGGGAGTGGTGTATGCCTACGAGCAGTACTTC | CASSLGVVYAYEQYF
many | TRBJ2-2 | TRBV4-1 | . | TGCGCCAGCTTAGATAACACCGGGGAGCTGTTTTTT | CASLDNTGELFF
few | TRBJ2-5 | TRBV6-1 | TRBD2 | TGTGCCAGCCCACAAAGGGCTAGCGGGAGGGAAGGCGAGACCCAGTACTTC | CASPQRASGREGETQYF
few | TRBJ2-2 | TRBV24-1 | TRBD2 | TGTGCCACCAGTGCCCTAGCGGGAGGGCCGTCGAACACCGGGGAGCTGTTTTTT | CATSALAGGPSNTGELFF
. | TRBJ2-1 | TRBV20-1 | TRBD2 | TGCAGTGCTAGTGGTGGGAAGGGATCGAGACTAGCGGGTGGGGAGCAGTTCTTC | CSASGGKGSRLAGGEQFF
. | TRBJ2-2 | TRBV3-1 | . | TGTGCCAGCAGCCAAAAAACGCGAACCGGGGAGCTGTTTTTT | CASSQKTRTGELFF
. | TRBJ1-4 | TRBV7-9 | TRBD1 | TGTGCCAGCAGCCGACAGGGCGCGCTGAAAAAACTGTTTTTT | CASSRQGALKKLFF
many | TRBJ2-7 | TRBV27 | TRBD1 | TGTGCCAGCAGTCAGCTTAGGGGGCTCACCCCATACGAGCAGTACTTC | CASSQLRGLTPYEQYF
. | TRBJ2-3 | TRBV12-5 | . | TGTGCTTCGACCGCGGGGAGCACAGATACGCAGTATTTT | CASTAGSTDTQYF
few | TRBJ2-3 | TRBV6-5 | TRBD1 | TGTGCCAGCAGCCTCGGGACAGCTAGCACAGATACGCAGTATTTT | CASSLGTASTDTQYF
many | TRBJ2-5 | TRBV20-1 | TRBD2 | TGCAGCTGCCCTCGGACTAGCGGGAGGGAGTACCAAGAGACCCAGTACTTC | CSCPRTSGREYQETQYF
. | TRBJ2-5 | TRBV20-1 | . | TGCAGTGCTAGAGATGTTGGAGGGCAGACCCAGTACTTC | CSARDVGGQTQYF
few | TRBJ2-2 | TRBV2 | . | TGTGCCAGCAGAAGGGTCGGGGAGCTGTTTTTT | CASRRVGELFF
many | TRBJ2-2 | TRBV27 | . | TGTGCCAGCAGTTTCGCACAGGGATCCGGGGAGCTGTTTTTT | CASSFAQGSGELFF
many | TRBJ2-3 | TRBV12-3/TRBV12-4 | . | TGTGCCAGCAGTACGGGCCAGGGCACAGATACGCAGTATTTT | CASSTGQGTDTQYF
many | TRBJ1-1 | TRBV21-1 | . | TGTGCCAGCAGCTCCCGGGACAGCGAAGCTTTCTTT | CASSSRDSEAFF
many | TRBJ1-5 | TRBV27 | . | TGTGCCAGCAGTTTAAGTCAAGTTTCTCCCCAGCATTTT | CASSLSQVSPQHF
many | TRBJ2-2 | TRBV5-1 | . | TGCGCCAGCAGCTTATCAAAGGGGGAGCTGTTTTTT | CASSLSKGELFF
. | TRBJ2-6 | TRBV2 | . | TGTGCCAGCAGTACAAGCTCTGGGGCCAACGTCCTGACTTTC | CASSTSSGANVLTF
many | TRBJ1-2 | TRBV3-1 | . | TGTGCCAGCAGCCAAGATCTCGGGCATTACACCTTC | CASSQDLGHYTF
many | TRBJ1-1 | TRBV5-6 | . | TGTGCCAGCAGCTTGGCGGGACGTTTGAACACTGAAGCTTTCTTT | CASSLAGRLNTEAFF
many | TRBJ1-5 | TRBV6-1 | . | TGTGCCAGCAGTGAAGCGGGAGGGATCAATCAGCCCCAGCATTTT | CASSEAGGINQPQHF
. | TRBJ2-5 | TRBV10-2 | . | TGCGCCAGCGTCGGGGATCGGGAGACCCAGTACTTC | CASVGDRETQYF
. | TRBJ2-3 | TRBV20-1 | . | TGCAGTGCCGTACTAGTGAAGCTGAGCACAGATACGCAGTATTTT | CSAVLVKLSTDTQYF
many | TRBJ2-7 | TRBV7-2 | TRBD1 | TGTGCCAGCAGCCTACAGGGGGCTAAGTACGAGCAGTACTTC | CASSLQGAKYEQYF
many | TRBJ2-1 | TRBV5-4 | . | TGTGCCAGCAGCTTGGAGGAGACCTCCTACAATGAGCAGTTCTTC | CASSLEETSYNEQFF
many | TRBJ2-2 | TRBV27 | TRBD1 | TGTGCCGGATCCAGACTCCGGAGGACAGGGACCACCGGGGAGCTGTTTTTT | CAGSRLRRTGTTGELFF
many | TRBJ2-1 | TRBV30 | TRBD2 | TGTGCCTGGGCACAGGGATTGGGACTAGCGGGAAGGTATGAGCAGTTCTTC | CAWAQGLGLAGRYEQFF
few | TRBJ2-7 | TRBV23-1 | . | TGCGCCAGCAGTCAATCGCTCAGGGTTAACTACGAGCAGTACTTC | CASSQSLRVNYEQYF
many | TRBJ1-3 | TRBV13 | . | TGTGCCACCCGACAGTTTAGCCCTGGAAACACCATATATTTT | CATRQFSPGNTIYF
. | TRBJ2-7 | TRBV4-1 | TRBD2 | TGCGCCAGCAGCCAGGGGCCGGGACTAGCGGGAGCCACCTACGAGCAGTACTTC | CASSQGPGLAGATYEQYF
many | TRBJ2-2 | TRBV20-1 | . | TGCAGTGCTAGAGACCTTCTACAGGGCGGGGAGCTGTTTTTT | CSARDLLQGGELFF
few | TRBJ1-3 | TRBV5-5 | TRBD1 | TGTGCCAGCAGCCGAACAGGGGGTGCTGGAAACACCATATATTTT | CASSRTGGAGNTIYF
. | TRBJ2-1 | TRBV3-1 | . | TGTGCCAGCAGCCAAGTCGACTACAATGAGCAGTTCTTC | CASSQVDYNEQFF
many | TRBJ1-1 | TRBV20-1 | . | TGCAGTGCTAGGGTCTCCATGAACACTGAAGCTTTCTTT | CSARVSMNTEAFF
many | TRBJ2-3 | TRBV24-1 | TRBD1 | TGTGCCACCAGTGCCCCGGGACAGGGTAAAGATACGCAGTATTTT | CATSAPGQGKDTQYF
. | TRBJ2-1 | TRBV5-1 | TRBD2 | TGCGCCAGCGGGGAACTAGCGGGAGAAGAGTTCTTC | CASGELAGEEFF
many | TRBJ1-2 | TRBV3-1 | . | TGTGCCAGCAGCCACTTCAGGGATGGTGGCTACACCTTC | CASSHFRDGGYTF
. | TRBJ1-5 | TRBV18 | . | TGTGCCAGCTCAACCAATAAGGACATTAGCAATCAGCCCCAGCATTTT | CASSTNKDISNQPQHF
many | TRBJ2-5 | TRBV4-1 | . | TGCGCCAGCAGCCAAGGTCCGACTAGCCAAGAGACCCAGTACTTC | CASSQGPTSQETQYF
. | TRBJ2-2 | TRBV20-1 | . | TGCAGTGCCACCTCTACACGAGGCACCGGGGAGCTGTTTTTT | CSATSTRGTGELFF
many | TRBJ2-2 | TRBV4-2 | TRBD2 | TGTGCCAGCAGCCAAGACCTAGCGGGAGAAAGCGGGGAGCTGTTTTTT | CASSQDLAGESGELFF
many | TRBJ2-3 | TRBV24-1 | . | TGTGCCACCAGTGATTCCAGGGTAACCCCAGATACGCAGTATTTT | CATSDSRVTPDTQYF
few | TRBJ1-1 | TRBV7-9 | . | TGTGCCAGCAGCTTACGAGAAAGAGATGAAGCTTTCTTT | CASSLRERDEAFF
few | TRBJ2-3 | TRBV20-1 | TRBD2 | TGCAGTGCTTCTCCTCTTAGCGGGAGGGGCACAGATACGCAGTATTTT | CSASPLSGRGTDTQYF
few | TRBJ2-7 | TRBV20-1 | TRBD2 | TGCAGTGCTAGGCCAATATCAGCGGGAGGGGGATCCTACGAGCAGTACTTC | CSARPISAGGGSYEQYF
. | TRBJ2-7 | TRBV20-1 | . | TGCAGTGCTAGTCGCACCGTAGACGGTTACGAGCAGTACTTC | CSASRTVDGYEQYF